Below, 21 T cell receptor beta chains from the same sample are listed, as sequenced in a study of shared clonotypes between healthy human individuals. Clones were sequenced by immunoSEQ multiplex PCR, and TCRdb holds only the in-frame ones, with some missing. The profile shows about 1.5 million clones, 95% to 99% of them singletons. Sequenced sample: naive CD4+ T cells sorted from blood. As for subset: CD45RA+ positively selected. These receptors were collected from a man aged 25 to 40 in good health.

The chain joins TRBV5-4 to TRBJ2-1, with 11 positions matching TRBD2. Trimming took 3 bases from V and 6 from J; bases not matched to a gene: 8. The CDR3 is made up of 16 amino acids. Germline V CDR1 and CDR2: SGHNT, YYREEE (reference sequence). The CDR3 is CASSSPTSGTANEQFF. For the CDR3, the DNA is TGTGCCAGCAGCTCGCCGACTAGCGGGACGGCCAATGAGCAGTTCTTC.

V gene TRBV28 combines with J gene TRBJ2-7; 10 bases map to TRBD2. CDR3 length: 16 amino acids. V dropped 2 bases and J dropped 0; count of bases not matched to a gene: 4. In germline, CDR1 is MDHEN, CDR2 SYDVKM. The CDR3 protein is CASSLASGRSSYEQYF. The CDR3 DNA reads as TGTGCCAGCAGTTTAGCTAGCGGGAGAAGCTCCTACGAGCAGTACTTC.

The V and J genes are TRBV18 and TRBJ2-5, with no clear D. Per germline, CDR1 KGHSH and CDR2 LQKENI. The V end was cut by 1 base, the J end by 5 bases, with 14 bases between. The CDR3 contains 15 residues. The DNA for the CDR3 is TGTGCCAGCTCACCACGGTTCGGGCCTGTGGAGACCCAGTACTTC. Translating gives CASSPRFGPVETQYF. The full variable domain, with the rest looked up from reference TRBV18 and TRBJ2-5, is NAGVMQNPRHLVRRRGQEARLRCSPMKGHSHVYWYRQLPEEGLKFMVYLQKENIIDESGMPKERFSAEFPKEGPSILRIQQVVRGDSAAYFCASSPRFGPVETQYFGPGTRLLVL.

The chain links TRBV28 to TRBJ2-5, with D possibly matching TRBD1 (5 bases). Per germline, CDR1 MDHEN and CDR2 SYDVKM. V lost 3 bases, J lost 4 bases, and 15 bases lay in between. The CDR3 length is 15 residues. The CDR3 DNA is TGTGCCAGCAGTTTTCGGTCCTGGGGCGTAGAGACCCAGTACTTC. Protein sequence: CASSFRSWGVETQYF.

The chain recombines TRBV19 with TRBJ2-2; 11 bases fit TRBD2. The CDR3 totals 17 residues. V lost 7 bases, J lost 3 bases, and 10 bases stayed unmatched. Germline lookup yields CDR1 LNHDA and CDR2 SQIVND (reference sequence). The CDR3 bases are TGTGCCAGTACCAGAGAACTAGCGGGAGCCTACACCGGGGAGCTGTTTTTT. It is translated as CASTRELAGAYTGELFF.

The chain joins TRBV6-5 to TRBJ1-4; no clear D gene. Germline CDR1 MNHEY, CDR2 SVGAGI. This CDR3 has 14 amino acids. Trimming cost V 2 bases and J 7 bases, with 11 bases left between them. DNA for the CDR3: TGTGCCAGCAGTTACGTGGGAGGGCCTGAAAAACTGTTTTTT. This encodes CASSYVGGPEKLFF.

This chain joins TRBV7-2 and TRBJ2-3, with a tentative D call TRBD1 (5 bases). V gave up 3 bases and J gave up 1 base, with 11 bases separating them. Germline CDR1 SGHTA, CDR2 FQGNSA. The CDR3 extends over 15 amino acids. CDR3 nucleotide sequence: TGTGCCAGCAGCTTGGGGCCGTCTCGCACAGATACGCAGTATTTT. Translation: CASSLGPSRTDTQYF. Looking up the rest from reference TRBV7-2 and TRBJ2-3 gives the full variable domain: GAGVSQSPSNKVTEKGKDVELRCDPISGHTALYWYRQSLGQGLEFLIYFQGNSAPDKSGLPSDRFSAERTGGSVSTLTIQRTQQEDSAVYLCASSLGPSRTDTQYFGPGTRLTVL.

The chain uses TRBV7-8 and TRBJ2-3; D perhaps matches TRBD2 (5 bases). This CDR3 contains 14 residues. CDR1 is SGHVS, CDR2 FQNEAQ, per germline. V lost 11 bases and J lost 3, with 18 bases in between. As DNA, the CDR3 is TGTGCCTCCGGACGAGAGGGATGGACAGATACGCAGTATTTT. Translation: CASGREGWTDTQYF.

The rearrangement links TRBV15 to TRBJ2-7, with 8 bases fitting TRBD1. Germline V gene lookup returns CDR1 LNHNV and CDR2 YYDKDF (reference sequence). The V segment lost 2 bases and the J segment 7 bases; nucleotides outside the gene matches: 10. The CDR3 contains 15 residues. CDR3 sequence: CATSRPGQGRVEQYF. The CDR3 DNA follows: TGTGCCACCAGCAGACCAGGACAGGGACGGGTGGAGCAGTACTTC.

V and J are TRBV18 and TRBJ1-2; maybe TRBD1 (6 bases). V was shortened by 5 bases and J by 1 base, with 8 bases between the two germline ends. Germline loops: CDR1 KGHSH, CDR2 LQKENI. The CDR3 loop spans 13 amino acids. The CDR3 loop reads CASSGQLNYGYTF. CDR3 coding DNA: TGTGCCAGCTCAGGACAGCTTAACTATGGCTACACCTTC. The whole variable domain, filled in from reference TRBV18 and TRBJ1-2, reads NAGVMQNPRHLVRRRGQEARLRCSPMKGHSHVYWYRQLPEEGLKFMVYLQKENIIDESGMPKERFSAEFPKEGPSILRIQQVVRGDSAAYFCASSGQLNYGYTFGSGTRLTVV.

This clone was recorded only once. CDR3 protein: CASSVGSVLGYEQFF. The CDR3 DNA follows: TGTGCCAGCAGCGTAGGAAGCGTCCTCGGCTATGAGCAGTTCTTC. This chain joins TRBV9 and TRBJ2-1; D remains unclear. The CDR3 is 15 amino acids. Between the trimmed V and J ends, which lost 0 bases and 8 bases, there was a span of 15 bases. CDR1 is SGDLS, CDR2 YYNGEE, per germline.

This chain links TRBV7-9 with TRBJ2-7; TRBD2 matches 13 bases. CDR3 length equals 18 residues. The trim removed 3 bases at V and 2 bases at J, leaving 10 bases unmatched. CDR1 and CDR2 from the germline V gene are SEHNR and FQNEAQ (reference sequence). CDR3 sequence: CASSFSGTSGTPTYEQYF. CDR3 nucleotides: TGTGCCAGCAGCTTTTCTGGGACTAGCGGGACGCCCACCTACGAGCAGTACTTC. The complete variable domain, with remaining parts taken from reference TRBV7-9 and TRBJ2-7, reads DTGVSQNPRHKITKRGQNVTFRCDPISEHNRLYWYRQTLGQGPEFLTYFQNEAQLEKSRLLSDRFSAERPKGSFSTLEIQRTEQGDSAMYLCASSFSGTSGTPTYEQYFGPGTRLTVT.

V gene TRBV28 combines with J gene TRBJ1-2, with 7 bases lining up with TRBD1. Per the germline V gene, CDR1 is MDHEN and CDR2 is SYDVKM. The CDR3 loop spans 18 amino acids. The J segment lost 2 bases and the V segment lost 5 bases, leaving 17 bases of the junction unmatched. The CDR3 sequence is CASSLLTGTQGTNYGYTF. The CDR3 DNA sequence: TGTGCCAGCAGTCTACTAACCGGGACACAGGGGACCAACTATGGCTACACCTTC.

This clone has just one count. This chain links TRBV18 with TRBJ2-5; TRBD1 matches 7 bases. Per the germline V gene, CDR1 is KGHSH and CDR2 is LQKENI. With 3 bases clipped from V and 5 bases from J, the junction kept 15 bases outside the gene matches. The CDR3 extends over 17 amino acids. The CDR3 here is CASSPKLGTAQEETQYF. As DNA, the CDR3 is TGTGCCAGCTCACCTAAACTCGGGACAGCCCAGGAGGAGACCCAGTACTTC.

The chain has TRBV5-1 and TRBJ1-3, with D uncertain. From germline, CDR1 is SGHRS and CDR2 YFSETQ. The CDR3 sequence is 16 residues long. Between the trimmed V and J ends, which lost 0 bases and 0 bases, there was a span of 10 bases. CDR3 bases: TGCGCCAGCAGCTTGGATCTTCTTTCCTCTGGAAACACCATATATTTT. Translated: CASSLDLLSSGNTIYF. The full variable domain, with the rest looked up from reference TRBV5-1 and TRBJ1-3, is KAGVTQTPRYLIKTRGQQVTLSCSPISGHRSVSWYQQTPGQGLQFLFEYFSETQRNKGNFPGRFSGRQFSNSRSEMNVSTLELGDSALYLCASSLDLLSSGNTIYFGEGSWLTVV.

This chain connects TRBV30 to TRBJ2-2; D unresolved. This CDR3 contains 12 residues. Germline CDR1 is GTSNPN and CDR2 is SVGIG (reference sequence). V was cut by 4 bases and J by 3 bases, with 6 bases left in between. The CDR3 bases are TGTGCCTGGACCTGGCACACCGGGGAGCTGTTTTTT. Its translation is CAWTWHTGELFF.

The rearrangement links TRBV30 to TRBJ1-1, with D unclear. The length of the CDR3 is 11 residues. Per the germline V gene, CDR1 is GTSNPN and CDR2 is SVGIG (reference sequence). The V gene lost 2 bases and the J gene lost 8 bases, with 9 bases spanning the gap. CDR3 region: CAWSFSPEAFF. The CDR3 coding sequence is TGTGCCTGGAGTTTCTCTCCAGAAGCTTTCTTT.

The CDR3 DNA is TGTGCCAGCAGTTACTCGAACAGGGTGGACGGGGAGACCCAGTACTTC. It codes for CASSYSNRVDGETQYF. J is TRBJ2-5 and V is TRBV6-6; weak D call: TRBD1 (6 bases). Trimming took 0 bases from V and 5 from J, leaving 16 bases between them. This CDR3 spans 16 amino acids. The germline gives CDR1 MNHNY, CDR2 SVGAGI (reference sequence).

The chain links TRBV19 to TRBJ1-2; D possibly corresponds to TRBD1 (6 bases). The ends were cut back, 4 bases at V and 0 bases at J, with 9 bases in the middle. The CDR3 totals 14 residues. Germline V gives CDR1 LNHDA, CDR2 SQIVND (reference sequence). The CDR3 coding sequence is TGTGCCAGTAGTACCCGGACAGCTAACTATGGCTACACCTTC. Translating it yields CASSTRTANYGYTF.

The chain carries TRBV27 and TRBJ2-2; 11 bases map to TRBD2. V gave up 4 bases and J gave up 6 bases; unmatched junction bases: 10. Per the germline V gene, CDR1 is MNHEY and CDR2 is SMNVEV (reference sequence). The CDR3 sequence is 17 residues long. The CDR3 region has the DNA TGTGCCAGCAGTTCGATAGCGGGAGGGCCGGTCGCCGGGGAGCTGTTTTTT. Amino acid sequence: CASSSIAGGPVAGELFF.

The V gene is TRBV11-2, the J gene TRBJ2-3; 7 bases map to TRBD2. V lost 5 bases and J lost 5; bases outside the gene matches: 4. This CDR3 has 13 residues. Germline lookup yields CDR1 SGHAT and CDR2 FQNNGV. The CDR3 reads CASSPWGGDTQYF. The DNA for the CDR3 is TGTGCCAGCAGCCCGTGGGGGGGAGATACGCAGTATTTT.